This T cell receptor (beta chain) was captured in a study of blood T cell repertoires in COVID-19. As for the study in general: Acute and convalescent COVID-19 specimens originated in the United States, Italy and Spain.

CDR3 length: 19 residues. The V and J ends lost 4 bases and 0 bases, in that order; junction bases with no gene match: 9. Germline V gives CDR1 SGHRS, CDR2 YFSETQ. Measured with immunoSEQ multiplex PCR; TCRdb has only the in-frame clones, and not every one. The table lists 95,000 to 150,000 clones, approximately 74% of them singletons. The sample comprised peripheral blood. The rearrangement links TRBV5-1 to TRBJ2-1; 14 positions agree with TRBD2. The sequence was collected from a man in his 60s with acute or convalescent COVID-19. In nucleotides, the CDR3 is TGCGCCAGCAGCAGAAGACTAGCGGGGGGGACCTCCTCCTACAATGAGCAGTTCTTC. Its protein is CASSRRLAGGTSSYNEQFF.